This TCR beta chain is drawn from a study of cytotoxic CD8 clonotypes in ibrutinib-treated CLL. Study-level information: Response sampling occurred after a median roughly 11 months of treatment (range 6 to 36). General study points: Treatment saw public clonotypes, which were uncommon, either contract or stay stable. Progressing and sustained-remission patients had different sampling times.

The table came from immunoSEQ multiplex PCR; TCRdb's copy has only in-frame clones and leaves some out. The data contain 270,000 or so clones, 65% to 85% of them seen just once; the ten biggest clones take up approximately 5.6%. Concerning this clone: Its antigen is not identified.

From germline, CDR1 is SGHTA and CDR2 FQGNSA. The CDR3 runs to 15 residues. Trimming took off 3 bases at V and 5 bases at J, with 13 bases between the two ends. J is TRBJ2-2 and V is TRBV7-2; D perhaps matches TRBD1 (5 bases). This receptor was identified in a human donor with chronic lymphocytic leukemia. The starting material was PBMCs, obtained at disease progression, from a patient treated with ibrutinib. The CDR3 DNA reads as TGTGCCAGCAGCTTCCCCCAGGGTGATACCGGGGAGCTGTTTTTT. This translates into CASSFPQGDTGELFF.